This T cell receptor beta chain was documented in a study of CD8+CD57+ T cells in acquired aplastic anemia. Overall study: Sorted CD4+ and CD8+ cells yielded DNA averaging around 3 ug.

The CDR3 contains 16 residues. V lost 6 bases to trimming and J lost 6 bases; unmatched junction nucleotides: 15. Germline V CDR1 and CDR2: SGHNT, YENEEA. The authors sequenced patients whose flow cytometry had shown CD8+CD57+ cell expansion. Every patient had severe acquired aplastic anemia. Profiling that covered TCR beta VDJ and CDR3 relied on genomic DNA as its template. One entry per CDR3 protein, called by TCRdb with MiXCR from the reads. The sample shows about 160,000 distinct CDR3 sequences, 45% to 55% of them seen only once. The sequenced sample was sorted CD4+, CD8+, or CD8+CD57+ T cells (not recorded which) from PBMCs. The receptor was isolated from a human donor with aplastic anemia. The chain uses TRBV11-3 and TRBJ2-5, with TRBD1 identical over 8 bases. CDR3 protein: CASRGRGDRGMKTQYF. CDR3 in DNA: TGTGCCAGCAGAGGTAGGGGTGACAGGGGTATGAAGACCCAGTACTTC.